This T cell receptor (beta chain) was captured by sequencing in a study of blood T cell repertoires in COVID-19. Study-level information: Collection of acute and convalescent COVID-19 samples took place in the United States, Italy and Spain.

The germline V gene has CDR1 MNHNY and CDR2 SVGAGI (reference sequence). The CDR3 is made up of 13 amino acids. Trimming at V came to 7 bases and at J to 4 bases, leaving 7 bases not matched to a gene. Repertoires were generated with immunoSEQ multiplex PCR, while TCRdb's copy carries only in-frame clones and drops some. The profile shows about 120,000 clones, about four fifths of them singletons. This clonotype was sampled from a man between 60 and 75 years old with active or convalescent COVID-19. Material: peripheral blood. The rearrangement uses TRBV6-6 and TRBJ2-7; 7 bases fit TRBD2. The DNA for the CDR3 is TGTGCCAGCACCCAACGGGAGGTTTACGAGCAGTACTTC. Encoded protein: CASTQREVYEQYF.